Below, one TCR beta chain is given with its context. This entry is derived from a study of blood T cell repertoires in COVID-19. Libraries were prepared by immunoSEQ multiplex PCR; TCRdb keeps only in-frame clonotypes and omits some of them. The sample lists 110,000 to 150,000 clones, under 90% seen once, with about two fifths in the top ten. The germline V gene has CDR1 LNHDA and CDR2 SQIVND (reference sequence). V was pared by 6 bases and J by 4 bases, with 15 bases between. The CDR3 extends over 14 amino acids. The material sequenced was peripheral blood. This TCR was recovered from a human donor in a cohort sampled during active COVID-19. The J gene is TRBJ2-5, the V gene TRBV19, with D possibly matching TRBD2 (7 bases). DNA for the CDR3: TGTGCCAGTAGCGGGGGGCCGGTTGGAGAGACCCAGTACTTC. Translation: CASSGGPVGETQYF.